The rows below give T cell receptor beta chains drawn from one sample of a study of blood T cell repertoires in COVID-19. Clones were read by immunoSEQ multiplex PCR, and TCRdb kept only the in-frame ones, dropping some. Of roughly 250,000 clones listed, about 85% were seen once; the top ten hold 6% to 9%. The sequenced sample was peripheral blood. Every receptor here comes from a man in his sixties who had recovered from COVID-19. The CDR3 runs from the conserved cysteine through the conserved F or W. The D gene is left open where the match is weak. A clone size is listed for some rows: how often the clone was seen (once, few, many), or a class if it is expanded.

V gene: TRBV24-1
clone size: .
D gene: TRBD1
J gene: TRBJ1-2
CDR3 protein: CATSENDRGKGYTF
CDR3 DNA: TGTGCCACCAGTGAGAATGACAGGGGCAAGGGCTACACCTTC

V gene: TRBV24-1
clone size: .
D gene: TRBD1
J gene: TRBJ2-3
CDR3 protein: CATRQGENTQYF
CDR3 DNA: TGTGCCACCAGACAGGGGGAAAATACGCAGTATTTT

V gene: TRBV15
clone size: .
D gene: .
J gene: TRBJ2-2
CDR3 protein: CATTLTGTNTGELFF
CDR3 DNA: TGTGCCACCACCTTGACGGGGACGAACACCGGGGAGCTGTTTTTT

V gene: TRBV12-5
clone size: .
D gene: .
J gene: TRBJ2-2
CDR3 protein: CASALPGITGELFF
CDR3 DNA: TGTGCTAGTGCCCTCCCAGGGATCACCGGGGAGCTGTTTTTT

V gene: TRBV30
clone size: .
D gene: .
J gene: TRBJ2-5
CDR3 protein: CAWSADRKQETQYF
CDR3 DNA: TGTGCCTGGAGTGCCGACAGGAAACAAGAGACCCAGTACTTC

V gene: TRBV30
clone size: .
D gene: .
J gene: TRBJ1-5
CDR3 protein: CAWSARGLSNQPQHF
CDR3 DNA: TGTGCCTGGAGCGCTAGGGGTCTTAGCAATCAGCCCCAGCATTTT

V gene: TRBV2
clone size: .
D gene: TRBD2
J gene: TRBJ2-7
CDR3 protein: CASSGAGGHEQYF
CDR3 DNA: TGTGCCAGCAGTGGGGCGGGGGGCCACGAGCAGTACTTC

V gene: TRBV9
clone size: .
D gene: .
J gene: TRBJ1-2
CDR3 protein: CASSAGVDSGYGYTF
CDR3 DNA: TGTGCCAGCAGCGCGGGGGTTGACAGCGGCTATGGCTACACCTTC

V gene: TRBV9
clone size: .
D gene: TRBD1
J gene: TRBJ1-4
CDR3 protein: CASSLRTGGDEKLFF
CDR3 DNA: TGTGCCAGCAGCCTAAGGACAGGGGGAGACGAAAAACTGTTTTTT

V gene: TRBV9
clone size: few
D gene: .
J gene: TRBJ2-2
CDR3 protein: CASSVRGWELFF
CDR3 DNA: TGTGCCAGCAGCGTACGGGGGTGGGAGCTGTTTTTT

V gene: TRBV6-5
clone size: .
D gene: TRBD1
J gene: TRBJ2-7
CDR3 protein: CASSYSSDRADEQYF
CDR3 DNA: TGTGCCAGCAGTTACTCGTCGGACAGGGCCGACGAGCAGTACTTC

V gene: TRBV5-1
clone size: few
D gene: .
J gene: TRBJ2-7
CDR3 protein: CASSLGRQVHEQYF
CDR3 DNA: TGCGCCAGCAGCTTGGGCCGACAGGTTCACGAGCAGTACTTC

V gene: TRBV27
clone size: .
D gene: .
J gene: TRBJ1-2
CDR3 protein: CASSTPGGHGYTF
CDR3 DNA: TGTGCCAGCAGTACGCCCGGGGGGCATGGCTACACCTTC

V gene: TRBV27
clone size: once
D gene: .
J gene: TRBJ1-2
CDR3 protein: CASSFRGANYGYTF
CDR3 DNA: TGTGCCAGCAGTTTCAGGGGCGCTAACTATGGCTACACCTTC

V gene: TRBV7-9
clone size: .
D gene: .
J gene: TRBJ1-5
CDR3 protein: CASRKKVRVNQPQHF
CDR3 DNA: TGTGCCAGCAGAAAGAAAGTCAGGGTAAATCAGCCCCAGCATTTT

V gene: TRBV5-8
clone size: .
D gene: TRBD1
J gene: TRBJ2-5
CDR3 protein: CASSYGQGQETQYF
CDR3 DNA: TGTGCCAGCAGCTATGGACAGGGGCAAGAGACCCAGTACTTC

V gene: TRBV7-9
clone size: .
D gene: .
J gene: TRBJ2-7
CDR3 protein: CASSLQGDYEQYF
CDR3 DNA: TGTGCCAGCAGCCTACAGGGTGACTACGAGCAGTACTTC

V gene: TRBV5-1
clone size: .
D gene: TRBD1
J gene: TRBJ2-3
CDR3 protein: CASSFRDRFTDTQYF
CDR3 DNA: TGCGCCAGCAGCTTCCGGGACAGGTTCACAGATACGCAGTATTTT

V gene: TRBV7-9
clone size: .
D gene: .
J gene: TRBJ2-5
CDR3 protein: CASSPGGGETQYF
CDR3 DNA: TGTGCCAGCAGCCCAGGAGGTGGAGAGACCCAGTACTTC

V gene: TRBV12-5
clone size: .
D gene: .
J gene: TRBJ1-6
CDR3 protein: CASGLLAGRNSPLHF
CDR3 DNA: TGTGCTAGTGGCCTCCTAGCAGGGAGGAATTCACCCCTCCACTTT

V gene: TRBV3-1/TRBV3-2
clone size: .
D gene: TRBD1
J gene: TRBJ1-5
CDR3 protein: CASSQDTAGGSNQPQHF
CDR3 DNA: TGTGCCAGCAGCCAAGATACGGCAGGGGGCTCCAATCAGCCCCAGCATTTT

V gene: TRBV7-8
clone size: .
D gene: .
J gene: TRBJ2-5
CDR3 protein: CASSPRGWRGGETQYF
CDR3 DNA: TGTGCCAGCAGCCCCAGAGGTTGGCGGGGAGGAGAGACCCAGTACTTC

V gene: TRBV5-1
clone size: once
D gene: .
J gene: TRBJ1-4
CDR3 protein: CASSLAQAGVDGEKLFF
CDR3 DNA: TGCGCCAGCAGCTTGGCCCAGGCGGGGGTGGATGGTGAAAAACTGTTTTTT

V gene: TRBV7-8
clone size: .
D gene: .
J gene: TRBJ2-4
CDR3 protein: CASGGAKNIQYF
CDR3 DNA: TGTGCCAGCGGAGGAGCCAAAAACATTCAGTACTTC

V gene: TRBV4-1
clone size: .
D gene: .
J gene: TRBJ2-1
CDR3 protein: CASSQSKRASILAAEQFF
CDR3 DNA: TGCGCCAGCAGCCAATCCAAACGCGCTTCAATACTGGCGGCTGAGCAGTTCTTC

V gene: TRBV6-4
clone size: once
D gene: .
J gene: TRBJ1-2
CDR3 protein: CASSETAGRFYGYTF
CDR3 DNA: TGTGCCAGCAGTGAGACGGCAGGCAGATTCTATGGCTACACCTTC

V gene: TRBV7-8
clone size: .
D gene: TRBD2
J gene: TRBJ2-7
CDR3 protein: CASSLDVAGGISYEQYF
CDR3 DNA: TGTGCCAGCAGCTTAGATGTCGCGGGGGGGATATCCTACGAGCAGTACTTC

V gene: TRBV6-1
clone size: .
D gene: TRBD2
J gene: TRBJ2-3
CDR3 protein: CASSEARGGLTQYF
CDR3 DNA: TGTGCCAGCAGTGAAGCGCGGGGGGGTTTGACGCAGTATTTT

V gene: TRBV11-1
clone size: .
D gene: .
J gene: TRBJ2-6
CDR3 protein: CASSLQGSGANVLTF
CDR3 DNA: TGTGCCAGCAGCCTCCAGGGATCTGGGGCCAACGTCCTGACTTTC

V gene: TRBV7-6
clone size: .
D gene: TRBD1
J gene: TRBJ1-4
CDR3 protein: CASSVLGTGYEKLFF
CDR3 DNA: TGTGCCAGCAGCGTGCTCGGGACAGGGTATGAAAAACTGTTTTTT

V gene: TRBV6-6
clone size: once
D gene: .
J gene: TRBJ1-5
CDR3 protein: CASSSGGSNQPQHF
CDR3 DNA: TGTGCCAGCAGTTCCGGAGGTAGCAATCAGCCCCAGCATTTT

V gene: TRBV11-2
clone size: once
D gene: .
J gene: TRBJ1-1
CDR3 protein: CASSPERGGNTEAFF
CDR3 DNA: TGTGCCAGCAGCCCAGAACGGGGGGGGAACACTGAAGCTTTCTTT

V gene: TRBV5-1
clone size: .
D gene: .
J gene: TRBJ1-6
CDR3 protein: CASSLMESSYNSPLHF
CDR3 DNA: TGCGCCAGCAGCTTGATGGAGAGCTCCTATAATTCACCCCTCCACTTT

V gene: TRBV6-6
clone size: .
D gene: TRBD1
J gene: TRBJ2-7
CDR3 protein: CASSYPGQSYEQYF
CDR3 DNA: TGTGCCAGCAGTTACCCGGGACAGTCCTACGAGCAGTACTTC

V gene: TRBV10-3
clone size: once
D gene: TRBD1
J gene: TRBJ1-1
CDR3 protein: CAISDTWTGFEAFF
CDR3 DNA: TGTGCCATCAGTGACACGTGGACAGGGTTTGAAGCTTTCTTT

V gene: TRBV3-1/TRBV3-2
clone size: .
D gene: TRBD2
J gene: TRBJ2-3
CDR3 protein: CASSPNSGGRSTDTQYF
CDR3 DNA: TGTGCCAGCAGCCCGAATAGCGGGGGCCGTAGCACAGATACGCAGTATTTT

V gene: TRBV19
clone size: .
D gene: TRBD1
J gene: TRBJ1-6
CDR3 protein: CASSLTTGGGSPLHF
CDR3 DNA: TGTGCCAGTAGTCTAACGACAGGGGGCGGGTCACCCCTCCACTTT

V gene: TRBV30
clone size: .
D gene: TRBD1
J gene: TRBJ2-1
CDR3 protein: CAWRVRDRLYNEQFF
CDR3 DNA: TGTGCCTGGAGGGTCCGGGACAGATTATACAATGAGCAGTTCTTC

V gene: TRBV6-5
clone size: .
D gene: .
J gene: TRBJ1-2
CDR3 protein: CASHSPGLPPRDYTF
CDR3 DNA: TGTGCCAGCCATTCACCCGGGCTACCTCCTCGGGACTACACCTTC

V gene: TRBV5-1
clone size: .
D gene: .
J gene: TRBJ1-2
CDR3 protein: CASSPSTANYGYTF
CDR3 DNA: TGCGCCAGCAGCCCTTCGACAGCTAACTATGGCTACACCTTC

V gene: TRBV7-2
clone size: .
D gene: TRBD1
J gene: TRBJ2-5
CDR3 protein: CASSLVPGTGSSETQYF
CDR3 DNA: TGTGCCAGCAGCTTGGTCCCCGGGACAGGGAGCTCAGAGACCCAGTACTTC

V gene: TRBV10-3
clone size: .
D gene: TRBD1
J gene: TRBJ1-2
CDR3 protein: CAIRQGKERGYTF
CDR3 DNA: TGTGCCATCAGACAGGGGAAAGAGCGAGGCTACACCTTC

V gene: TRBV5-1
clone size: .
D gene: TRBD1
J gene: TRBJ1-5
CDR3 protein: CASSFGTDGQPQHF
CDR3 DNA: TGCGCCAGCAGCTTCGGGACAGACGGTCAGCCCCAGCATTTT

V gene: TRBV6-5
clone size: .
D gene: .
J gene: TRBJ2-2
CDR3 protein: CASRGAGNTGELFF
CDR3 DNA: TGTGCCAGCAGAGGGGCTGGGAACACCGGGGAGCTGTTTTTT

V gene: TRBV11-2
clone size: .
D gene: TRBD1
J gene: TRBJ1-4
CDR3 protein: CASSLGQGLGEKLFF
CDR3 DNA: TGTGCCAGCAGCTTAGGACAGGGCTTGGGAGAAAAACTGTTTTTT

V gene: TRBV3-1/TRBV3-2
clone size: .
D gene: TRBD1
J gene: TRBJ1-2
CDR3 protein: CASSQDLRQGARGYGYTF
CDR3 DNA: TGTGCCAGCAGCCAAGATCTGAGACAGGGGGCGCGGGGCTATGGCTACACCTTC

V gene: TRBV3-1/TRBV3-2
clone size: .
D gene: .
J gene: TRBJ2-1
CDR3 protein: CASSPGHGWDNEQFF
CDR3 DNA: TGTGCCAGCAGCCCGGGACATGGGTGGGACAATGAGCAGTTCTTC

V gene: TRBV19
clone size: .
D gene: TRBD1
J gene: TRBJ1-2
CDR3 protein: CASINSADRPYYGYTF
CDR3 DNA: TGTGCCAGTATTAACTCGGCGGACAGGCCCTACTATGGCTACACCTTC

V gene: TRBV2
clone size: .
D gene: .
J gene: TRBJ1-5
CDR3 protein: CASSPKDRNQPQHF
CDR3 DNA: TGTGCCAGCAGTCCAAAAGACAGAAATCAGCCCCAGCATTTT

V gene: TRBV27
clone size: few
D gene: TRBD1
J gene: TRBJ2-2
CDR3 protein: CASRGTALNTGELFF
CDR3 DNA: TGTGCCAGCAGGGGGACAGCCCTAAACACCGGGGAGCTGTTTTTT